The entry that follows covers one TCR beta chain sequence. Some clones are missing from TCRdb's copy, which holds only in-frame ones; the method was immunoSEQ multiplex PCR. The repertoire holds some 35,000 clones, with 82% as singletons. This CDR3 contains 16 residues. Germline CDR1 is SGHRS and CDR2 is YFSETQ. J was trimmed by 5 bases and V by 1 base; bases with no gene match: 6. This entry belongs to a study of preoperative IRX-2 immunotherapy in early breast cancer. Stated treatment: preoperative locoregional IRX-2 cytokine immunotherapy. This phase Ib study tested locoregional IRX-2 cytokine immunotherapy given before surgery.

The rearrangement uses TRBV5-1 and TRBJ2-3; 11 bases line up with TRBD2. The source of this sequence is a human donor with breast cancer. The sample here was lymph node tissue, taken after IRX-2 immunotherapy. The CDR3 nucleotides read TGCGCCAGCAGCTTGAGTAGCGGGGGGGTTGAAGATACGCAGTATTTT. Translated, it gives CASSLSSGGVEDTQYF.